The present TCR beta chain was sequenced within a study of response to subunit inactivated influenza vaccine. CDR1 is KGHDR and CDR2 is SFDVKD in the germline V gene. There are 19 residues in the CDR3. After removal of 0 bases from V and 1 base from J, the junction contained 12 bases not matched to a gene. Overall study results and limits: It was suggested by the authors that few new T cells are recruited by each seasonal influenza vaccination.

From the RT-PCR reads, TCRdb called clonotypes with MiXCR, one entry per CDR3 protein. The sample contains fewer than 600,000 distinct CDR3 sequences, approximately 7.2% of which appear only once. Points on this clonotype: The antigen remains undetermined.

The TCR originated in a man in his fifties or sixties who received an inactivated influenza vaccine. This material consisted of PBMCs from blood, taken about 23 months after vaccination. This sequence joins TRBV24-1 and TRBJ2-3; the match to TRBD1 covers 7 bases. The CDR3 sequence is CATSDLRQGYGNGTDTQYF. The CDR3 DNA sequence: TGTGCCACCAGTGATTTGAGACAGGGCTACGGGAATGGCACAGATACGCAGTATTTT.